The rows below give T cell receptor beta chains drawn from one sample of a study of draining lymph node invasion in breast cancer. A single record per CDR3 protein comes from TCRdb applying MiXCR to the bulk RNA-seq reads. Among over a thousand distinct CDR3 sequences, 50% to 75% were seen once, and the ten largest hold more than 9%. The sample taken for sequencing was sorted memory Tregs from a lymph node. These receptors came from a female donor with luminal breast cancer. The CDR3 runs from the conserved cysteine through the conserved F or W. The D gene is left open where the match is weak.

TRBV28	TRBD2	TRBJ2-4	CASSSPSGGPHHF
TRBV27	TRBD1	TRBJ1-2	CASSPQGAVPYGYTF
TRBV7-3	TRBD2	TRBJ2-3	CASSSTSGRTDTQYF
TRBV5-1	-	TRBJ1-6	CASRDGTADNSPLHF
TRBV12-3/TRBV12-4	-	TRBJ2-2	CASRPPNTGELFF
TRBV29-1	TRBD2	TRBJ2-3	CSAGGGDTQYF
TRBV6-2/TRBV6-3	TRBD1	TRBJ1-1	CASSTGGGSAEAFF
TRBV7-3	TRBD1	TRBJ1-2	CASSPGGTGRYGYTF
TRBV30	-	TRBJ2-7	CAWSVESSYEQYF
TRBV5-1	TRBD1	TRBJ2-1	CASSTGQGNEQFF
TRBV27	TRBD1	TRBJ1-2	CASSFLDRVNYGYTF
TRBV6-1	TRBD1	TRBJ2-7	CASSADRAASYEQYF
TRBV6-5	TRBD1	TRBJ1-2	CASRIRDSHYGYTF
TRBV2	TRBD2	TRBJ2-3	CASSSGRLAGIASTDTQYF
TRBV2	TRBD2	TRBJ2-5	CASRGGLAGGQETQYF
TRBV7-2	TRBD2	TRBJ2-5	CASTLMGGGGATQYF
TRBV4-1	-	TRBJ1-5	CASSQDQWEGGSPQHF
TRBV3-1	-	TRBJ1-3	CASSQEGTQDLSGNTIYF
TRBV6-5	-	TRBJ1-6	CASSSAGLGNSPLHF
TRBV2	-	TRBJ1-1	CASTLGGTEAFF
TRBV29-1	-	TRBJ2-3	CSVEDLVGRSTDTQYF
TRBV6-1	-	TRBJ1-1	CASLKGWNTEAFF
TRBV19	-	TRBJ1-2	CASTYGLYNYGYTF
TRBV20-1	-	TRBJ2-2	CSARDTDRPNTGELFF
TRBV6-6	-	TRBJ1-4	CASWSGSTNEKLFF
TRBV10-3	-	TRBJ1-5	CAISDSPGRGNQPQHF
TRBV6-6	-	TRBJ2-2	CASSGGRTGELFF
TRBV28	-	TRBJ1-2	CASSIQDLRGYTF
TRBV15	-	TRBJ1-1	CATSDYNGAEAFF
TRBV5-1	-	TRBJ2-3	CASRAGYADTQYF
TRBV24-1	TRBD1	TRBJ2-2	CATKAGRTGEAGELFF
TRBV20-1	TRBD2	TRBJ2-1	CSAWSGTSTFNEQFF
TRBV11-2	-	TRBJ2-1	CASSLAWSGVVSEQFF
TRBV3-2	-	TRBJ1-5	CGRPGARAHYSNQPQHF
TRBV7-2	-	TRBJ2-3	CASSLAPRDTQYF
TRBV12-3/TRBV12-4	TRBD2	TRBJ2-5	CASSNLPSGGRVTQYF
TRBV4-1	-	TRBJ2-1	CASSRQQDLSYNEQFF
TRBV4-1	TRBD1	TRBJ2-1	CASSQDRLWSRGPNEQFF
TRBV29-1	TRBD1	TRBJ2-1	CSVAHHRTGSGIIYNEQFF
TRBV7-6	-	TRBJ2-7	CASSQLPGGSSEQYF
TRBV12-3/TRBV12-4	-	TRBJ2-3	CASSLDGSPTDTQYF
TRBV24-1	TRBD1	TRBJ2-2	CATSEIRDRNTGELFF
TRBV5-1	-	TRBJ2-7	CASSLESYEQYF
TRBV27	-	TRBJ1-6	CASSFSDSPLHF
TRBV6-2/TRBV6-3	TRBD1	TRBJ1-1	CASSPQGVRFKNTEAFF
TRBV5-1	TRBD1	TRBJ1-2	CASSLALGTAYGGYTF
TRBV5-1	-	TRBJ2-1	CASSGRTLGEQFF
TRBV7-2	TRBD1	TRBJ2-7	CASSSTGTGPYEQYF
TRBV4-2	TRBD1	TRBJ2-3	CASLVQGAVDTQYF
TRBV12-3/TRBV12-4	-	TRBJ2-7	CASSYTQLAEQYF